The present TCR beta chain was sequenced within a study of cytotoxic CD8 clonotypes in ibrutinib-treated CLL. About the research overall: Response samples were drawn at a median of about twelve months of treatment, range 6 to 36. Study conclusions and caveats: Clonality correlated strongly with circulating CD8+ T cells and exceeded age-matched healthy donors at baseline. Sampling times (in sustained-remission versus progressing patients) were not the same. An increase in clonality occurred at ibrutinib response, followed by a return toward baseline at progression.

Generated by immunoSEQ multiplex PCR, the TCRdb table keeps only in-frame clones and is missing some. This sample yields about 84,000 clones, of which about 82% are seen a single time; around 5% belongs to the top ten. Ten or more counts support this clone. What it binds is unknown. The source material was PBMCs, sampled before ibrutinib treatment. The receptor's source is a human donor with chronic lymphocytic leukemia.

CDR3 protein: CASRTGLSGELFF. In DNA form, the CDR3 reads TGTGCCAGCAGAACAGGGTTATCCGGGGAGCTGTTTTTT. V gene TRBV6-1 combines with J gene TRBJ2-2; tentatively, D is TRBD1 (6 bases). The CDR3 is 13 residues long. CDR1 is MNHNS and CDR2 is SASEGT in the germline V gene. Trimming took 6 bases from V and 6 from J, leaving 11 bases between them.